These 4 T cell receptor beta chains were all obtained from the same sample, sequenced in a study of graft-versus-host responses after intestinal transplantation. Their target antigens are unknown. The assay was immunoSEQ multiplex PCR, and TCRdb's table has in-frame clones only and misses some. The data show 90,000 to 150,000 clones, 85% to 95% seen once. This sample comprised unstimulated CD8+ T cells sorted from spleen or lymph node cells, obtained before intestinal transplant. The receptors were gathered from a human donor who received an intestinal transplant.

The V and J genes are TRBV30 and TRBJ1-5, with D tentatively TRBD1 (6 bases). The germline CDR1 and CDR2 sequences are GTSNPN and SVGIG (reference sequence). The CDR3 length is 13 residues. V lost 1 base and J 8 bases, leaving 12 bases between the germline ends. CDR3 residues: CAWSGEGGEPQHF. CDR3 DNA sequence: TGTGCCTGGAGTGGGGAGGGGGGGGAGCCCCAGCATTTT.

The chain is built from TRBV15 and TRBJ1-1, with D perhaps matching TRBD1 (6 bases). V dropped 1 base and J dropped 6 bases, with 12 bases sitting between them. The germline gives CDR1 LNHNV, CDR2 YYDKDF (reference sequence). There are 14 residues in the CDR3. The DNA for the CDR3 is TGTGCCACCAGCAGAGTCCTACAGGGAGCTGAAGCTTTCTTT. This gives the protein CATSRVLQGAEAFF.

The chain carries TRBV25-1 and TRBJ1-2, with TRBD1 as a possible D gene (5 bases). Germline V gene lookup returns CDR1 MGHDK and CDR2 SYGVNS. CDR3 length: 15 amino acids. V was cut by 3 bases and J by 4 bases, with 15 bases left in between. The CDR3 here is CASSEAGTYAYGYTF. The CDR3 coding sequence is TGTGCCAGCAGTGAGGCAGGGACTTACGCCTATGGCTACACCTTC.

The rearrangement uses TRBV7-9 and TRBJ2-7; D may be TRBD1 (7 bases). This CDR3 region has 17 residues. Trimming pared 5 bases from V and 2 bases from J, leaving 22 bases between. The germline CDR1 and CDR2 sequences are SEHNR and FQNEAQ (reference sequence). The CDR3 bases are TGTGCCAGCAGCAACCTAGCGTTGACCCAGGGGGCCTACGAGCAGTACTTC. This gives the protein CASSNLALTQGAYEQYF.